This is a list of T cell receptor beta chains from one sample in a study of T cells after yellow fever vaccination. TCRdb re-analysed the 5' RACE reads in MiXCR, keeping a single row per CDR3 protein. The data show about 85,000 distinct CDR3 sequences, about an eighth seen once. The sequencing used CD8+ T cells not binding an NS4B(214-222) dextramer, sorted from PBMCs, collected about 20 days after the first yellow fever vaccination. These receptors were taken from a man younger than 35 who received the YFV17D yellow fever vaccine. The CDR3 runs from the conserved cysteine through the conserved F or W. The D gene is left open where the match is weak.

D: NA; V: TRBV6-1; J: TRBJ2-5; CDR3: CARQPDRAQETQYF
D: TRBD1; V: TRBV12-3/TRBV12-4; J: TRBJ2-2; CDR3: CASSLKGTANTGELFF
D: TRBD1; V: TRBV18; J: TRBJ1-2; CDR3: CASSPKGQGSSNYGYTF
D: NA; V: TRBV4-2; J: TRBJ2-2; CDR3: CASSQEGQVTGELFF
D: NA; V: TRBV29-1; J: TRBJ2-5; CDR3: CSVEDGLSGETQYF
D: NA; V: TRBV4-1; J: TRBJ1-6; CDR3: CASSQGAGRASPLHF
D: NA; V: TRBV14; J: TRBJ2-1; CDR3: CASSYRTPYNEQFF
D: TRBD1; V: TRBV12-3/TRBV12-4; J: TRBJ2-5; CDR3: CASSLRQGALPETQYF
D: NA; V: TRBV7-6; J: TRBJ2-3; CDR3: CASSFLGAVAQDTQYF
D: TRBD1; V: TRBV7-6; J: TRBJ2-1; CDR3: CASSLGGGQGSQFF
D: NA; V: TRBV12-3/TRBV12-4; J: TRBJ1-1; CDR3: CASSLAGRDTEAFF
D: NA; V: TRBV6-1; J: TRBJ1-4; CDR3: CASSPPGKFFRQNEKLFF
D: TRBD1; V: TRBV11-2; J: TRBJ1-6; CDR3: CASSSGTGYNSPLHF
D: NA; V: TRBV13; J: TRBJ2-3; CDR3: CASSSSGRTDTQYF
D: NA; V: TRBV29-1; J: TRBJ2-3; CDR3: CSVEDARLMATDTQYF
D: NA; V: TRBV11-1; J: TRBJ2-3; CDR3: CATTAEGSGLSTDTQYF
D: TRBD1; V: TRBV28; J: TRBJ1-6; CDR3: CASNRQGTYNSPLHF
D: NA; V: TRBV2; J: TRBJ1-4; CDR3: CASRWSETNEKLFF
D: TRBD2; V: TRBV23-1; J: TRBJ2-1; CDR3: CASSPTVRASGGSYNEQFF
D: NA; V: TRBV13; J: TRBJ2-3; CDR3: CASSSGTDTQYF
D: NA; V: TRBV27; J: TRBJ2-3; CDR3: CASSFKGADTQYF
D: NA; V: TRBV7-3; J: TRBJ2-1; CDR3: CASSQVDSYNEQFF
D: TRBD1; V: TRBV4-1; J: TRBJ1-4; CDR3: CASSQGERGQDYEKLFF
D: TRBD1; V: TRBV9; J: TRBJ1-1; CDR3: CASGDRGAAFF
D: TRBD1; V: TRBV4-1; J: TRBJ2-7; CDR3: CASSQRTGYEQYF
D: NA; V: TRBV5-1; J: TRBJ2-5; CDR3: CASSGRGAPQETQYF
D: NA; V: TRBV9; J: TRBJ2-3; CDR3: CASSENYRGTDTQYF
D: NA; V: TRBV3-1; J: TRBJ2-3; CDR3: CASSQAGTDTQYF
D: NA; V: TRBV6-5; J: TRBJ2-3; CDR3: CASSYSRLDGGDTQYF
D: NA; V: TRBV9; J: TRBJ2-2; CDR3: CASSVTGELFF
D: TRBD2; V: TRBV12-3/TRBV12-4; J: TRBJ2-3; CDR3: CASSSGTSVYPTDTQYF
D: TRBD1; V: TRBV6-1; J: TRBJ1-1; CDR3: CASSPSQGSEAFF
D: NA; V: TRBV19; J: TRBJ2-1; CDR3: CASSTYDGGYNEQFF
D: NA; V: TRBV20-1; J: TRBJ2-2; CDR3: CSAGDWNTGELFF
D: NA; V: TRBV10-3; J: TRBJ2-5; CDR3: CAISDLVQETQYF
D: NA; V: TRBV7-2; J: TRBJ1-6; CDR3: CASSHRGWGPDSPLHF
D: NA; V: TRBV4-2; J: TRBJ2-3; CDR3: CASSQDSDIQSTDTQYF
D: NA; V: TRBV4-3; J: TRBJ2-1; CDR3: CASSQQGSSYNEQFF
D: NA; V: TRBV29-1; J: TRBJ2-2; CDR3: CSVQGRGTGELFF
D: NA; V: TRBV4-1; J: TRBJ2-7; CDR3: CASSQEWPGYEQYF
D: NA; V: TRBV29-1; J: TRBJ1-1; CDR3: CSVDVRFAEAFF
D: NA; V: TRBV27; J: TRBJ1-3; CDR3: CASSSSRGNTIYF
D: NA; V: TRBV15; J: TRBJ1-2; CDR3: CATSRDRGRGYGYTF
D: TRBD2; V: TRBV4-3; J: TRBJ2-7; CDR3: CASSQSWGGELSSYEQYF
D: NA; V: TRBV7-9; J: TRBJ2-5; CDR3: CASSPRQEETQYF
D: TRBD1; V: TRBV4-3; J: TRBJ2-1; CDR3: CASSQAGGNEQFF
D: TRBD1; V: TRBV27; J: TRBJ2-2; CDR3: CASSFTSGQPTGELFF
D: TRBD2; V: TRBV2; J: TRBJ2-5; CDR3: CASTPGLAEETQYF
D: TRBD2; V: TRBV29-1; J: TRBJ2-5; CDR3: CSVDGLAGVAETQYF